These T cell receptor beta chains were read from a single sample in a study of early T cells in non-severe SARS-CoV-2 infection. TCRdb processed the 5' RACE reads anew with MiXCR; each CDR3 protein has one entry. The table lists under 85,000 distinct CDR3 sequences, roughly 15% of them singletons. The sample in question was whole blood, obtained at baseline. The receptors stem from an adult who was a healthcare worker with PCR-confirmed SARS-CoV-2 infection or an uninfected control (not recorded which). The CDR3 runs from the conserved cysteine through the conserved F or W. Each record gives: V gene, clone size, D gene, J gene, CDR3 length, CDR3 protein, CDR3 DNA. A D gene is named only where the DNA matches it firmly. Clone sizes are given selectively: once, few, many, or a class where the clone is expanded.

v_gene: TRBV11-2; abundance: -; d_gene: -; j_gene: TRBJ1-1; len: 13; CDR3aa: CASTGGEKGLAFF; CDR3nt: TGTGCCAGCACCGGGGGGGAAAAGGGCTTGGCTTTCTTT
v_gene: TRBV29-1; abundance: many; d_gene: TRBD2; j_gene: TRBJ2-7; len: 14; CDR3aa: CSVSSGSATYEQYF; CDR3nt: TGCAGCGTTTCAAGCGGGAGTGCTACGTACGAGCAGTACTTC
v_gene: TRBV29-1; abundance: many; d_gene: -; j_gene: TRBJ2-4; len: 13; CDR3aa: CSVEPLAKNIQYF; CDR3nt: TGCAGCGTTGAACCCTTAGCCAAAAACATTCAGTACTTC
v_gene: TRBV5-4; abundance: -; d_gene: -; j_gene: TRBJ2-7; len: 13; CDR3aa: CASSSGTRYEQYF; CDR3nt: TGTGCCAGCAGCTCCGGGACAAGATACGAGCAGTACTTC
v_gene: TRBV18; abundance: few; d_gene: -; j_gene: TRBJ2-1; len: 13; CDR3aa: CASSFTQGDEQFF; CDR3nt: TGTGCCAGCTCATTTACCCAAGGAGATGAGCAGTTCTTC
v_gene: TRBV28; abundance: few; d_gene: -; j_gene: TRBJ2-1; len: 14; CDR3aa: CASSSWTTYNEQFF; CDR3nt: TGTGCCAGCAGTTCCTGGACTACTTACAATGAGCAGTTCTTC
v_gene: TRBV28; abundance: many; d_gene: -; j_gene: TRBJ2-3; len: 17; CDR3aa: CASSPRTMASRTDTQYF; CDR3nt: TGTGCCAGCAGTCCACGCACTATGGCAAGTAGGACAGATACGCAGTATTTT
v_gene: TRBV20-1; abundance: many; d_gene: TRBD1; j_gene: TRBJ2-2; len: 15; CDR3aa: CSARDPRGPDGELFF; CDR3nt: TGCAGTGCTAGAGATCCTAGGGGGCCCGACGGGGAGCTGTTTTTT
v_gene: TRBV4-2; abundance: few; d_gene: -; j_gene: TRBJ1-1; len: 13; CDR3aa: CASSSRQDPEAFF; CDR3nt: TGTGCCAGCAGCTCCCGACAGGACCCTGAAGCTTTCTTT
v_gene: TRBV10-3; abundance: -; d_gene: -; j_gene: TRBJ1-2; len: 14; CDR3aa: CAISEPAGDYGYTF; CDR3nt: TGTGCCATCAGTGAGCCGGCAGGGGACTATGGCTACACCTTC
v_gene: TRBV27; abundance: many; d_gene: -; j_gene: TRBJ2-1; len: 13; CDR3aa: CASSLSPYNEQFF; CDR3nt: TGTGCCAGCAGTTTATCCCCCTACAATGAGCAGTTCTTC
v_gene: TRBV18; abundance: many; d_gene: TRBD1; j_gene: TRBJ1-6; len: 14; CDR3aa: CASSQDRVNSPLHF; CDR3nt: TGTGCCAGCTCACAAGACAGGGTTAATTCACCCCTCCACTTT
v_gene: TRBV5-4; abundance: many; d_gene: -; j_gene: TRBJ2-3; len: 16; CDR3aa: CASSAEGTRTTDTQYF; CDR3nt: TGTGCCAGCAGCGCGGAGGGTACTAGAACCACAGATACGCAGTATTTT
v_gene: TRBV29-1; abundance: -; d_gene: -; j_gene: TRBJ2-4; len: 13; CDR3aa: CSVDRDGKNIQYF; CDR3nt: TGCAGCGTTGACAGGGATGGCAAAAACATTCAGTACTTC
v_gene: TRBV7-3; abundance: few; d_gene: -; j_gene: TRBJ2-3; len: 15; CDR3aa: CASSPLGGGTDTQYF; CDR3nt: TGTGCCAGCAGCCCACTGGGCGGGGGCACAGATACGCAGTATTTT
v_gene: TRBV12-3/TRBV12-4; abundance: few; d_gene: TRBD2; j_gene: TRBJ2-1; len: 15; CDR3aa: CASRGEGSSYNEQFF; CDR3nt: TGTGCCAGCAGGGGGGAGGGCAGCTCCTACAATGAGCAGTTCTTC
v_gene: TRBV7-6; abundance: few; d_gene: TRBD2; j_gene: TRBJ2-3; len: 16; CDR3aa: CASSSRLAGSTDTQYF; CDR3nt: TGTGCCAGCAGCTCCCGACTAGCGGGTAGCACAGATACGCAGTATTTT
v_gene: TRBV2; abundance: few; d_gene: TRBD1; j_gene: TRBJ1-1; len: 14; CDR3aa: CASRDRAGNTEAFF; CDR3nt: TGTGCCAGCAGAGACAGGGCGGGGAACACTGAAGCTTTCTTT
v_gene: TRBV27; abundance: few; d_gene: -; j_gene: TRBJ1-4; len: 15; CDR3aa: CASSLRQLVNEKLFF; CDR3nt: TGTGCCAGCAGTTTGCGGCAGCTGGTGAATGAAAAACTGTTTTTT
v_gene: TRBV12-3/TRBV12-4; abundance: many; d_gene: -; j_gene: TRBJ2-2; len: 12; CDR3aa: CASSLASWELFF; CDR3nt: TGTGCCAGCAGTTTGGCTAGTTGGGAGCTGTTTTTT
v_gene: TRBV28; abundance: -; d_gene: -; j_gene: TRBJ1-1; len: 12; CDR3aa: CASSVPNTEAFF; CDR3nt: TGTGCCAGCAGTGTCCCGAACACTGAAGCTTTCTTT
v_gene: TRBV7-9; abundance: many; d_gene: -; j_gene: TRBJ2-5; len: 14; CDR3aa: CASSPPARAETQYF; CDR3nt: TGTGCCAGCAGCCCCCCGGCCCGGGCGGAGACCCAGTACTTC
v_gene: TRBV2; abundance: -; d_gene: -; j_gene: TRBJ1-1; len: 12; CDR3aa: CASSEAGMEAFF; CDR3nt: TGTGCCAGCAGTGAAGCTGGCATGGAGGCTTTCTTT
v_gene: TRBV24-1; abundance: -; d_gene: -; j_gene: TRBJ2-7; len: 16; CDR3aa: CATSDPGTHGLYEQYF; CDR3nt: TGTGCCACCAGTGACCCGGGGACCCACGGCCTATACGAGCAGTACTTC
v_gene: TRBV9; abundance: -; d_gene: -; j_gene: TRBJ2-7; len: 13; CDR3aa: CASSVGAGYEQYF; CDR3nt: TGTGCCAGCAGCGTAGGTGCGGGCTACGAGCAGTACTTC
v_gene: TRBV28; abundance: few; d_gene: -; j_gene: TRBJ1-4; len: 14; CDR3aa: CASGGPATNEKLFF; CDR3nt: TGTGCCAGTGGGGGACCCGCAACTAATGAAAAACTGTTTTTT
v_gene: TRBV2; abundance: few; d_gene: -; j_gene: TRBJ2-5; len: 11; CDR3aa: CASSETQTQYF; CDR3nt: TGTGCCAGCAGTGAAACGCAGACCCAGTACTTC
v_gene: TRBV28; abundance: -; d_gene: -; j_gene: TRBJ2-5; len: 13; CDR3aa: CASTQGSRETQYF; CDR3nt: TGTGCCAGCACCCAAGGGTCCCGAGAGACCCAGTACTTC
v_gene: TRBV5-1; abundance: many; d_gene: -; j_gene: TRBJ2-7; len: 12; CDR3aa: CASSFRGAEQYF; CDR3nt: TGCGCCAGCAGCTTTCGGGGGGCCGAGCAGTACTTC
v_gene: TRBV12-3/TRBV12-4; abundance: few; d_gene: -; j_gene: TRBJ2-5; len: 14; CDR3aa: CASSPTGFRVTQYF; CDR3nt: TGTGCCAGCAGCCCCACAGGCTTTAGGGTGACCCAGTACTTC
v_gene: TRBV7-2; abundance: -; d_gene: -; j_gene: TRBJ1-2; len: 15; CDR3aa: CASSSPNRANYGYTF; CDR3nt: TGTGCCAGCAGCTCGCCCAACAGGGCAAACTATGGCTACACCTTC
v_gene: TRBV18; abundance: many; d_gene: TRBD1; j_gene: TRBJ1-1; len: 16; CDR3aa: CASSPQVGTGNTEAFF; CDR3nt: TGTGCCAGCTCACCACAGGTTGGGACAGGGAACACTGAAGCTTTCTTT
v_gene: TRBV5-1; abundance: -; d_gene: -; j_gene: TRBJ2-5; len: 17; CDR3aa: CASSLGLIEGGQETQYF; CDR3nt: TGCGCCAGCAGCTTGGGACTTATCGAGGGGGGCCAAGAGACCCAGTACTTC
v_gene: TRBV27; abundance: few; d_gene: TRBD2; j_gene: TRBJ2-7; len: 14; CDR3aa: CASSLLAGSYEQYF; CDR3nt: TGTGCCAGCAGTTTACTAGCGGGCTCCTACGAGCAGTACTTC
v_gene: TRBV5-1; abundance: -; d_gene: -; j_gene: TRBJ2-3; len: 17; CDR3aa: CASSLDTRPMRTDTQYF; CDR3nt: TGCGCCAGCAGCTTGGACACGAGGCCGATGAGGACAGATACGCAGTATTTT
v_gene: TRBV3-1; abundance: many; d_gene: -; j_gene: TRBJ1-1; len: 13; CDR3aa: CASSLGVNTEAFF; CDR3nt: TGTGCCAGCAGCTTAGGGGTGAACACTGAAGCTTTCTTT
v_gene: TRBV27; abundance: -; d_gene: -; j_gene: TRBJ2-1; len: 11; CDR3aa: CASSWRDEQFF; CDR3nt: TGTGCCAGCAGTTGGCGGGATGAGCAGTTCTTC